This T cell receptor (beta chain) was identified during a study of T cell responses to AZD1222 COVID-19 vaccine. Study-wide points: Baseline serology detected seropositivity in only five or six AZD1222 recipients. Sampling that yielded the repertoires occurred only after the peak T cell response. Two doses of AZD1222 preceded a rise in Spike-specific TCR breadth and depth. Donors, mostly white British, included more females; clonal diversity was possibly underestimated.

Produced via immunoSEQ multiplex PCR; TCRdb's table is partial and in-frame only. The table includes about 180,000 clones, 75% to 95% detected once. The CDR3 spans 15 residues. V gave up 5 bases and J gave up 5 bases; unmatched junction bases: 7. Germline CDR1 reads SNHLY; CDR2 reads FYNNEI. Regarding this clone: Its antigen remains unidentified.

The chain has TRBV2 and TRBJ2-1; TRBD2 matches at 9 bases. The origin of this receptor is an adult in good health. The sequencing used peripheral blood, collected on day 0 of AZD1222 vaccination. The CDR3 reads CASSPLGGGDNEQFF. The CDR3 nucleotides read TGTGCCAGCAGTCCCTTAGGCGGGGGGGACAATGAGCAGTTCTTC.